The present T cell receptor beta chain was sequenced within a study of human versus mouse CDR3 diversity and MHC coevolution. Study overall: Between roughly 5.5 x 10^6 and 1.6 x 10^7 valid reads came from each sample. General study findings and limits: Human T cells underwent selection on roughly six different MHC II alleles. Clonal inequality was lowest in two of the three human donors.

As concerns this clone: The antigen is not known.

Germline assignment: CDR1 KGHSH and CDR2 LQKENI. The length of the CDR3 is 16 residues. J lost 8 bases, V lost 10 bases, and 18 bases had no gene match. Cells were CD45RO-negative CD62L-positive naive CD4 T cells sorted from PBMCs. Assay: immunoSEQ multiplex PCR; the TCRdb copy retains only in-frame clones and omits some. The sample yields more than 60,000 clones, approximately 90% seen once. V usage is TRBV18 and J usage is TRBJ2-3; 10 bases line up with TRBD2. Sequencing was done on a sample of naive CD4+ T cells from blood. As for subset: CD45RO-negative CD62L-positive naive CD4 T cells. This sequence was found in a person aged 30 to 69 in good health. The CDR3 loop is CATSPRVSGGAGTQYF. The CDR3 DNA sequence: TGTGCCACCTCTCCCCGCGTCAGCGGGGGGGCAGGTACGCAGTATTTT. The whole variable domain, filled in from reference TRBV18 and TRBJ2-3, reads NAGVMQNPRHLVRRRGQEARLRCSPMKGHSHVYWYRQLPEEGLKFMVYLQKENIIDESGMPKERFSAEFPKEGPSILRIQQVVRGDSAAYFCATSPRVSGGAGTQYFGPGTRLTVL.